The 18 T cell receptor beta chains below all came from one sample that was sequenced in a study of blood T cell repertoires in COVID-19. The data were produced by immunoSEQ multiplex PCR, yet TCRdb's version contains in-frame clones alone and is incomplete. The top ten hold roughly 3.2% of the sample, which has approximately 110,000 clones, 75% to 90% seen once. Material: peripheral blood. Receptors were obtained from a woman aged 80 or over with COVID-19, enrolled during active disease.

The chain combines TRBV19 with TRBJ2-3, with a possible D match to TRBD2 (6 bases). CDR1 and CDR2 from the germline V gene are LNHDA and SQIVND (reference sequence). V shed 7 bases and J shed 0 bases, with 14 bases lying between them. CDR3 size: 15 residues. The CDR3 protein is CASKTGATSTDTQYF. The CDR3 DNA follows: TGTGCCAGTAAAACGGGAGCAACAAGCACAGATACGCAGTATTTT.

The V and J genes are TRBV29-1 and TRBJ2-7; D gene ambiguous. Germline-derived CDR1 and CDR2 are SQVTM and ANQGSEA. The V end lost 7 bases, the J end lost 3 bases, and 10 bases lay between the germline ends. This CDR3 has 11 residues. As DNA, the CDR3 is TGCAGCGCCATCTTCGGCTACGAGCAGTACTTC. Residues: CSAIFGYEQYF.

This chain uses TRBV24-1 with TRBJ2-7, with 9 bases lining up with TRBD1. J gave up 6 bases and V 7 bases, and 6 bases lay outside the gene matches. Germline values: CDR1 KGHDR, CDR2 SFDVKD. The CDR3 length is 13 residues. For the CDR3, the DNA is TGTGCCACCAGCCCACGGACAGGGGCCGAGCAGTACTTC. Protein: CATSPRTGAEQYF.

The V call is TRBV11-2, the J call TRBJ1-1; TRBD1 is a possible D gene (6 bases). Trimming left V 1 base short and J 7 bases short, with 16 bases between. From germline, CDR1 is SGHAT and CDR2 FQNNGV. The CDR3 runs 15 residues. The CDR3 loop is CASSLVSGTQDEAFF. The CDR3 DNA follows: TGTGCCAGCAGCTTAGTCTCCGGGACACAGGATGAAGCTTTCTTT.

The gene calls are TRBV5-1 and TRBJ1-2; D is uncertain. This CDR3 is 14 amino acids long. Germline CDR1 SGHRS, CDR2 YFSETQ. Trimming left V 3 bases short and J 4 bases short, with 13 bases between. The CDR3 loop is CASSSSGAGYGYTF. The CDR3, as DNA: TGCGCCAGCAGCTCGTCAGGTGCCGGCTATGGCTACACCTTC.

The DNA of the CDR3 is TGTGCCATCAGTGAGAAGGGGCAGGGGGTCCAGGAGACCCAGTACTTC. The encoded protein is CAISEKGQGVQETQYF. This sequence joins TRBV10-3 and TRBJ2-5; TRBD1 aligns across 7 bases. CDR1 is ENHRY and CDR2 is SYGVKD in the germline V gene. The ends lost 2 bases at V and 5 bases at J; junction bases unmatched: 11. The CDR3 length is 16 residues.

This sequence joins TRBV6-6 and TRBJ2-3, with D hard to call. The V end was cut by 1 base, the J end by 3 bases, with 5 bases between. The germline CDR1 and CDR2 sequences are MNHNY and SVGAGI (reference sequence). The CDR3 totals 13 residues. For the CDR3, the DNA is TGTGCCAGCAGTTACTTAGAAACAGATACGCAGTATTTT. Encoded protein: CASSYLETDTQYF.

The V call is TRBV6-5, the J call TRBJ2-7; 10 bases are shared with TRBD1. The junction had 3 bases not matched to a gene; V was cut back by 2 bases and J by 2 bases. Germline V gene data show CDR1 as MNHEY and CDR2 as SVGAGI. This CDR3 has 15 amino acids. The CDR3 sequence is CASSYRDRGAYEQYF. CDR3 sequence (DNA): TGTGCCAGCAGTTACCGGGACAGGGGAGCCTACGAGCAGTACTTC.

The chain couples TRBV3-1 (or the pseudogene TRBV3-2) to TRBJ1-1, with D maybe TRBD1 (6 bases). Trimming pared 3 bases from V and 8 bases from J, leaving 16 bases between. Germline V gives CDR1 LGHDT, CDR2 YNNKEL (reference sequence). There are 14 residues in the CDR3. The CDR3 bases are TGTGCCAGCAGCCAGGGGACAAGGAAGATCGAAGCTTTCTTT. Its translation is CASSQGTRKIEAFF.

The CDR3 loop is CASSVDSGSYEQYF. The CDR3 DNA sequence: TGTGCCAGCAGCGTAGACAGCGGATCCTACGAGCAGTACTTC. The chain combines TRBV9 with TRBJ2-7, with D perhaps matching TRBD2 (5 bases). Germline-derived CDR1 and CDR2 are SGDLS and YYNGEE. With 0 bases removed from V and 1 base from J, the gap between germline ends came to 8 bases. The CDR3 is made up of 14 amino acids.

The gene calls are TRBV9 and TRBJ2-2; TRBD2 matches at 12 bases. J was trimmed by 5 bases and V by 8 bases; bases with no gene match: 4. Germline V gene lookup returns CDR1 SGDLS and CDR2 YYNGEE. CDR3 size: 14 residues. Here the CDR3 reads CASSSGRVTGELFF. CDR3 nucleotide sequence: TGTGCCAGTTCTAGCGGGAGGGTTACCGGGGAGCTGTTTTTT.

CDR3: CASSNRQGNEQYF. The CDR3 coding sequence is TGTGCCAGCAGCAACAGACAGGGGAACGAGCAGTACTTC. This chain connects TRBV12-3 or TRBV12-4 to TRBJ2-7, with 8 bases identical to TRBD1. Trimming at V came to 6 bases and at J to 5 bases, leaving 6 bases not matched to a gene. This CDR3 is built from 13 residues.

This chain links TRBV9 with TRBJ2-1, with 11 nucleotides matching TRBD2. The CDR3 is 16 residues long. Per germline, CDR1 SGDLS and CDR2 YYNGEE. The V gene end was trimmed by 4 bases and the J gene end by 5 bases; junction bases not matched to a gene: 8. In nucleotides, the CDR3 is TGTGCCAGCAGCCCACTAGCGGGAGTTTCAAACAATGAGCAGTTCTTC. It yields the protein CASSPLAGVSNNEQFF.

This clone was seen a few times. The gene calls are TRBV6-5 and TRBJ2-2; 11 nucleotides match TRBD2. The CDR3 totals 15 residues. The V gene end was trimmed by 6 bases and the J gene end by 4 bases; junction bases not matched to a gene: 4. The germline V gene encodes CDR1 MNHEY and CDR2 SVGAGI. The CDR3 nucleotides read TGTGCCAGCAGCCGACTAGCGGGAAGCACCGGGGAGCTGTTTTTT. It translates to CASSRLAGSTGELFF.

The chain joins TRBV29-1 to TRBJ2-6; D is ambiguous. Trimming cost V 7 bases and J 2 bases, with 6 bases left between them. This CDR3 is built from 12 residues. CDR1 SQVTM and CDR2 ANQGSEA come from the germline V gene. CDR3 region: CSAEAGANVLTF. DNA for the CDR3: TGCAGCGCAGAGGCTGGGGCCAACGTCCTGACTTTC.

The gene calls are TRBV28 and TRBJ1-2, with D possibly matching TRBD1 (6 bases). Trimming pared 7 bases from V and 7 bases from J, leaving 13 bases between. The germline V gene encodes CDR1 MDHEN and CDR2 SYDVKM. This CDR3 spans 12 amino acids. The CDR3 protein is CASNLGGAGYTF. CDR3 nucleotide sequence: TGTGCCAGCAACTTAGGGGGGGCTGGCTACACCTTC.

This chain links TRBV4-1 with TRBJ2-7, with D tentatively TRBD1 (5 bases). The CDR3 extends over 13 amino acids. The germline V gene has CDR1 MGHRA and CDR2 YSYEKL. V was trimmed by 1 base and J by 3 bases, leaving 7 bases between them. CDR3 residues: CASSQGQNYEQYF. In DNA, the CDR3 is TGCGCCAGCAGCCAAGGACAGAACTACGAGCAGTACTTC.

V gene TRBV12-3 or TRBV12-4 combines with J gene TRBJ2-5; tentatively, D is TRBD1 (5 bases). The CDR3 has 13 amino acids. Trimming left V 5 bases short and J 3 bases short, with 10 bases between. CDR3 protein: CASSPQTEETQYF. The CDR3 bases are TGTGCCAGCAGTCCGCAGACAGAAGAGACCCAGTACTTC.